This is a list of T cell receptor beta chains from one sample in a study of shared clonotypes between healthy human individuals. Data came from immunoSEQ multiplex PCR; TCRdb stores just in-frame clones and leaves some out. The repertoire holds roughly 650,000 clones, with about 96% as singletons. The sample comprised naive CD8+ T cells sorted from blood. These TCRs come from a young woman in good health. Both conserved end residues are part of each CDR3. D genes are given only for firm matches. The size field is filled for only some rows; it gives once, few, many or a size class.

D,J,size,V,CDR3,DNA
TRBD1,TRBJ1-1,-,TRBV6-6,CASSQGTDEAFF,TGTGCCAGCAGCCAAGGGACAGACGAAGCTTTCTTT
-,TRBJ2-7,-,TRBV2,CASTDSSYEQYF,TGTGCCAGCACGGACAGTTCCTACGAGCAGTACTTC
-,TRBJ1-1,-,TRBV19,CASSISGIRWTEAFF,TGTGCCAGTAGTATATCAGGGATCAGGTGGACTGAAGCTTTCTTT
TRBD2,TRBJ2-7,-,TRBV27,CASTPPGGDGEQYF,TGTGCCAGCACCCCCCCGGGGGGAGACGGCGAGCAGTACTTC
-,TRBJ1-4,once,TRBV7-7,CASRQTGVGNEKLFF,TGTGCCAGCAGGCAGACGGGGGTGGGTAATGAAAAACTGTTTTTT
-,TRBJ2-1,-,TRBV6-1,CASRYNEQFF,TGTGCCAGCAGATACAATGAGCAGTTCTTC
-,TRBJ2-7,-,TRBV4-1,CASSQDLTYEQYF,TGCGCCAGCAGCCAAGATTTGACCTACGAGCAGTACTTC
TRBD1,TRBJ2-7,-,TRBV7-9,CASSHAGGFSYEQYF,TGTGCCAGCAGCCATGCAGGGGGTTTCTCGTACGAGCAGTACTTC
-,TRBJ2-4,-,TRBV28,CASSRGPPDGDIQYF,TGTGCCAGCAGTAGGGGACCCCCGGACGGGGACATTCAGTACTTC
TRBD1,TRBJ1-1,-,TRBV28,CASSGPRQGLTEAFF,TGTGCCAGCAGTGGCCCCCGACAGGGATTGACTGAAGCTTTCTTT
-,TRBJ2-7,-,TRBV7-3,CASSPTGSREGNYEQYF,TGTGCCAGCAGCCCGACCGGAAGCAGGGAAGGAAATTACGAGCAGTACTTC
-,TRBJ1-5,-,TRBV9,CASSVGGASNQPQHF,TGTGCCAGCAGCGTGGGGGGAGCGAGCAATCAGCCCCAGCATTTT
-,TRBJ1-1,few,TRBV5-4,CASSLAAEAFF,TGTGCCAGCAGCTTGGCAGCTGAAGCTTTCTTT
-,TRBJ2-1,-,TRBV2,CASSEALRARGYNEQFF,TGTGCCAGCAGTGAAGCTCTACGGGCTAGGGGCTACAATGAGCAGTTCTTC
-,TRBJ2-7,-,TRBV9,CASSVGGTDSEQYF,TGTGCCAGCAGCGTAGGCGGGACAGATTCCGAGCAGTACTTC
-,TRBJ2-1,-,TRBV28,CASRPISYNEQFF,TGTGCCAGCAGGCCTATTTCCTACAATGAGCAGTTCTTC
-,TRBJ1-2,-,TRBV27,CASSRGVSYGYTF,TGTGCCAGCAGTCGGGGGGTTAGTTATGGCTACACCTTC
-,TRBJ2-1,-,TRBV7-8,CASSLDSYNEQFF,TGTGCCAGCAGCTTAGACAGCTACAATGAGCAGTTCTTC
TRBD2,TRBJ2-7,-,TRBV5-6,CASSLGGRVNEQYF,TGTGCCAGCAGCTTGGGTGGGAGGGTAAACGAGCAGTACTTC
-,TRBJ2-7,-,TRBV11-2,CASSLDTDPGWGYF,TGTGCCAGCAGCTTAGATACGGACCCAGGGTGGGGGTACTTC
TRBD2,TRBJ2-1,-,TRBV29-1,CSVEPGLAGGLEQFF,TGCAGCGTTGAACCAGGACTAGCGGGAGGCCTTGAGCAGTTCTTC
-,TRBJ2-7,-,TRBV19,CASSMATSYEQYF,TGTGCCAGTAGTATGGCCACCTCCTACGAGCAGTACTTC
TRBD1,TRBJ1-2,-,TRBV6-5,CASSSGQGIYGYTF,TGTGCCAGCAGTTCGGGACAGGGAATCTATGGCTACACCTTC
-,TRBJ2-4,-,TRBV19,CASSIGQNLAKNIQYF,TGTGCCAGTAGTATAGGACAGAACCTAGCCAAAAACATTCAGTACTTC
-,TRBJ1-1,-,TRBV27,CASSLSRTLNTEAFF,TGTGCCAGCAGTTTATCACGGACGTTGAACACTGAAGCTTTCTTT
-,TRBJ1-2,-,TRBV6-5,CASTQGSGYGYTF,TGTGCCAGCACCCAGGGGTCGGGGTATGGCTACACCTTC
-,TRBJ2-7,-,TRBV27,CASSLKSSYEQYF,TGTGCCAGCAGTCTCAAGAGCTCCTACGAGCAGTACTTC
-,TRBJ2-1,once,TRBV29-1,CSSRDIEDEQFF,TGCAGCTCCCGGGACATTGAGGATGAGCAGTTCTTC
-,TRBJ2-7,-,TRBV4-2,CASSQDELSSSYEQYF,TGTGCCAGCAGCCAAGATGAGTTATCCTCATCCTACGAGCAGTACTTC
TRBD1,TRBJ2-1,-,TRBV4-1,CASSQVSQGLNNEQFF,TGCGCCAGCAGCCAAGTTTCACAGGGGCTGAACAATGAGCAGTTCTTC
-,TRBJ2-2,-,TRBV6-1,CASSEVRLVRNAGELFF,TGTGCCAGCAGTGAAGTAAGACTAGTTCGTAATGCCGGGGAGCTGTTTTTT
-,TRBJ1-2,-,TRBV27,CASALSRGAPLNYGYTF,TGTGCCAGCGCCCTATCTCGAGGGGCGCCCCTTAACTATGGCTACACCTTC
-,TRBJ2-3,-,TRBV28,CASCRVTDTQYF,TGTGCCAGTTGCAGGGTCACAGATACGCAGTATTTT
-,TRBJ2-7,-,TRBV27,CASTFRAPGGEQYF,TGTGCCAGCACTTTCCGGGCTCCCGGCGGAGAGCAGTACTTC
TRBD2,TRBJ2-1,few,TRBV19,CASLPRTSGSLNEQFF,TGTGCCAGTCTACCCAGGACTAGCGGGAGCCTAAATGAGCAGTTCTTC
TRBD1,TRBJ1-2,-,TRBV25-1,CASSEGRSDRGSPGYTF,TGTGCCAGCAGTGAAGGTCGATCGGACAGGGGATCCCCTGGCTACACCTTC
TRBD2,TRBJ2-1,-,TRBV4-1,CASSQELLAGSYNEQFF,TGCGCCAGCAGCCAAGAACTCCTAGCGGGGTCCTACAATGAGCAGTTCTTC
-,TRBJ2-1,-,TRBV19,CASSPGLSSYNEQFF,TGTGCCAGTAGTCCGGGACTGAGCTCCTACAATGAGCAGTTCTTC
-,TRBJ1-5,-,TRBV15,CATSKGGEQPQHF,TGTGCCACCAGCAAGGGAGGGGAACAGCCCCAGCATTTT
TRBD1,TRBJ2-1,-,TRBV7-9,CASTRTGALNEQFF,TGTGCCAGCACCCGGACAGGAGCTCTCAATGAGCAGTTCTTC
TRBD2,TRBJ2-1,-,TRBV4-1,CASSPRVSGGHNEQFF,TGCGCCAGCAGCCCCCGGGTGAGCGGGGGTCACAATGAGCAGTTCTTC
TRBD1,TRBJ2-7,-,TRBV6-1,CASSEHDQTGYYEQYF,TGTGCCAGCAGTGAACACGACCAGACAGGGTACTACGAGCAGTACTTC
TRBD1,TRBJ1-1,-,TRBV4-1,CASSQIHRGGMNTEAFF,TGCGCCAGCAGCCAAATTCACAGGGGGGGCATGAACACTGAAGCTTTCTTT
-,TRBJ1-4,-,TRBV11-2,CASSLGGGAGEKLFF,TGTGCCAGCAGCTTGGGTGGGGGTGCGGGTGAAAAACTGTTTTTT
TRBD2,TRBJ2-3,-,TRBV7-9,CASSLAPLAGVYTDTQYF,TGTGCCAGCAGCTTAGCCCCACTAGCGGGCGTCTACACAGATACGCAGTATTTT
TRBD2,TRBJ2-5,-,TRBV7-9,CASSPVPREGLSYQETQYF,TGTGCCAGCAGCCCAGTCCCCCGGGAGGGCCTCTCGTACCAAGAGACCCAGTACTTC
TRBD2,TRBJ2-7,-,TRBV27,CASSPELAVSYEQYF,TGTGCCAGCAGTCCAGAACTAGCGGTGTCCTACGAGCAGTACTTC
-,TRBJ2-3,-,TRBV27,CASTPVVGTDTQYF,TGTGCCAGCACACCCGTAGTAGGCACAGATACGCAGTATTTT
-,TRBJ2-5,-,TRBV6-6,CASRPTEQETQYF,TGTGCCAGCAGGCCGACAGAACAAGAGACCCAGTACTTC
-,TRBJ2-2,-,TRBV28,CASKGFTGELFF,TGTGCCAGCAAGGGGTTCACCGGGGAGCTGTTTTTT